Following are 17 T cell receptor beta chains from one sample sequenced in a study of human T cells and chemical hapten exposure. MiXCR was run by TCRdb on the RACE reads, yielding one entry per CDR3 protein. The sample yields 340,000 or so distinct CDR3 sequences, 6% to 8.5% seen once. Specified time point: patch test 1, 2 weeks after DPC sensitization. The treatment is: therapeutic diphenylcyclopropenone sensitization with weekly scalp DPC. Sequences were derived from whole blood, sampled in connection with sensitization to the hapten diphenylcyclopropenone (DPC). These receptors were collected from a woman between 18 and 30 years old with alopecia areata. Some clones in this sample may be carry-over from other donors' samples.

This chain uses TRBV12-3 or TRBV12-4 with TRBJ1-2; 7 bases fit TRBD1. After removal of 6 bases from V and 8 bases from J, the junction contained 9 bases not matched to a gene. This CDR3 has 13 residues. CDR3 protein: CASSPGTVTGYTF. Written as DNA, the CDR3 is TGTGCCAGCAGCCCCGGGACAGTGACGGGCTACACCTTC.

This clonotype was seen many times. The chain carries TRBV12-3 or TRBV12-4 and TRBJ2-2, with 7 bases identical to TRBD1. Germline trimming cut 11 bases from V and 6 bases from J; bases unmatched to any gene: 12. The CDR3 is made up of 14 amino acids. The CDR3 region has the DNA TGTGCCCGTCTAAGGGGGCGGGCACCCGGGGAGCTGTTTTTT. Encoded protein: CARLRGRAPGELFF.

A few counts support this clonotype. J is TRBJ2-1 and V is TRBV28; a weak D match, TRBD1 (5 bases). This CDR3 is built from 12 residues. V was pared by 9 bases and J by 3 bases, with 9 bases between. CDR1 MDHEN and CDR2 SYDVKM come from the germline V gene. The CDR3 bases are TGTGCCAGTAACAGGTACTACAATGAGCAGTTCTTC. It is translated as CASNRYYNEQFF.

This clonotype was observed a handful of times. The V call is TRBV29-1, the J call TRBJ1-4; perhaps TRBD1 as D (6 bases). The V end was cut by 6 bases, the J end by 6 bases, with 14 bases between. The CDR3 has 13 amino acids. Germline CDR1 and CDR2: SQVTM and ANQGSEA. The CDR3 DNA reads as TGCAGCGTCCTAAGACAGGAAGATGAAAAACTGTTTTTT. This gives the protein CSVLRQEDEKLFF.

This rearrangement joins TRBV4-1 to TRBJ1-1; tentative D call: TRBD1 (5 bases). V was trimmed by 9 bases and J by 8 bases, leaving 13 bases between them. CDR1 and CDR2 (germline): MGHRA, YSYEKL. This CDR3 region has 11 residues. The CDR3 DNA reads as TGCGCCAGTCAAGGGGACGGCGAAGCTTTCTTT. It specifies CASQGDGEAFF.

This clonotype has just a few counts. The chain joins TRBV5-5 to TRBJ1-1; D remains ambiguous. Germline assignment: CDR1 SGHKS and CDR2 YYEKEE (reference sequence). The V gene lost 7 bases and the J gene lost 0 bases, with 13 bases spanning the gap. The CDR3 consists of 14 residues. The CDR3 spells CASANMGMNTEAFF. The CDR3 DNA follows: TGTGCCAGCGCGAATATGGGGATGAACACTGAAGCTTTCTTT.

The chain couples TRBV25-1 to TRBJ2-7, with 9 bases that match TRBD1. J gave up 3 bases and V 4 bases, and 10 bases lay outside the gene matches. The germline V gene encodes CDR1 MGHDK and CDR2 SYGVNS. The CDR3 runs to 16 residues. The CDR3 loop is CASSAPTGGMIYEQYF. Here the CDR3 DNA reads TGTGCCAGCAGTGCCCCGACAGGGGGGATGATCTACGAGCAGTACTTC.

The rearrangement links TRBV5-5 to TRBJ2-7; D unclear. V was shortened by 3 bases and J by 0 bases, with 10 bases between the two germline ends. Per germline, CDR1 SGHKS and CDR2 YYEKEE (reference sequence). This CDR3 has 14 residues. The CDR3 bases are TGTGCCAGCAGCTCACGATCCCGCTCCTACGAGCAGTACTTC. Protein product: CASSSRSRSYEQYF.

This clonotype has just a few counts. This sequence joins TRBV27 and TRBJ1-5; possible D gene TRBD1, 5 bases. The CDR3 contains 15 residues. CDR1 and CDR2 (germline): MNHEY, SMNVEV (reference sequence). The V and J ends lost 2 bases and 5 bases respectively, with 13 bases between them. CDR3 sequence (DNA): TGTGCCAGCAGTTTAACCTCAGGAGGGGATCAGCCCCAGCATTTT. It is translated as CASSLTSGGDQPQHF.

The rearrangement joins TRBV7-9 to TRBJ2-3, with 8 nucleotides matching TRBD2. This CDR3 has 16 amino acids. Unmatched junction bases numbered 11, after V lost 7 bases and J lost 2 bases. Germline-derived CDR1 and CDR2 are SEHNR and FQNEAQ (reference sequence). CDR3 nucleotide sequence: TGTGCCAGCACCCCCAAACGGACTAGCCCCACAGATACGCAGTATTTT. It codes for CASTPKRTSPTDTQYF.

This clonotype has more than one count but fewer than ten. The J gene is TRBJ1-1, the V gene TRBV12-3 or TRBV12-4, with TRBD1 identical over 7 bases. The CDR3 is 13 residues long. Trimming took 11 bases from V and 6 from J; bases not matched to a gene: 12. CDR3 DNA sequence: TGTGCCGCCCAGACAGGGTCCAGTCCTGAAGCTTTCTTT. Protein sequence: CAAQTGSSPEAFF.

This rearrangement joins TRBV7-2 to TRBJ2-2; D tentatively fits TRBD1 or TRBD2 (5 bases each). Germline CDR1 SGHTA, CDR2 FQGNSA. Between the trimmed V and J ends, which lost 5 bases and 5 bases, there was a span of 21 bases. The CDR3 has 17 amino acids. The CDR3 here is CASSLGTPPFQTGELFF. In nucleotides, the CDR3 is TGTGCCAGCAGCCTGGGGACCCCGCCCTTCCAGACCGGGGAGCTGTTTTTT.

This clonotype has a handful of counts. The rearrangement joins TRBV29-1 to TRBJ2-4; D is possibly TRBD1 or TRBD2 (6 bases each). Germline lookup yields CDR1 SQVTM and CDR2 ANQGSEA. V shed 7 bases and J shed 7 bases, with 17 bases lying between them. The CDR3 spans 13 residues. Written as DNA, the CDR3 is TGCAGCGCCTTTGATACAGGGAGGAACATTCAGTACTTC. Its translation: CSAFDTGRNIQYF.

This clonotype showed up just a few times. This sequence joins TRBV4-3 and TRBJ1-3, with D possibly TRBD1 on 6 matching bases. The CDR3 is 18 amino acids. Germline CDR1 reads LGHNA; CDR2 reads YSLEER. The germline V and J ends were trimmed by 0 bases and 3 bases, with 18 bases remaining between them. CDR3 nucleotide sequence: TGCGCCAGCAGCCAAGATCGGTTTGGGGGCGCGGGTGGAAACACCATATATTTT. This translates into CASSQDRFGGAGGNTIYF.

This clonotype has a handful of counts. CDR3 nucleotides: TGTGCCAGCAGGGTAGGAATAGATACGCAGTATTTT. It codes for CASRVGIDTQYF. The chain combines TRBV6-6 with TRBJ2-3; the D is unclear. CDR1 and CDR2 (germline): MNHNY, SVGAGI (reference sequence). Trimming pared 6 bases from V and 5 bases from J, leaving 9 bases between. The CDR3 has 12 residues.

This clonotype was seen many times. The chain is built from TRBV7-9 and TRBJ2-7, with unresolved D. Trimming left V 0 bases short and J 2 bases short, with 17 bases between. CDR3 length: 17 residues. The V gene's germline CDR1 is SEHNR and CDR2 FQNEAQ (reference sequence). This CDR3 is CASSLADAYADAYEQYF. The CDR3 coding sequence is TGTGCCAGCAGCTTAGCTGATGCCTACGCAGATGCCTACGAGCAGTACTTC.

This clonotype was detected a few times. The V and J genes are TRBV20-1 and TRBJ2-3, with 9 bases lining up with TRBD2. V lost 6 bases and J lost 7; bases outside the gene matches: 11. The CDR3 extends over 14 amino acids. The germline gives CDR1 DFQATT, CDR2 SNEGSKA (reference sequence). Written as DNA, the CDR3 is TGCAGTGCCGGGGCTAGCGGGGACCCACATACGCAGTATTTT. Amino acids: CSAGASGDPHTQYF.